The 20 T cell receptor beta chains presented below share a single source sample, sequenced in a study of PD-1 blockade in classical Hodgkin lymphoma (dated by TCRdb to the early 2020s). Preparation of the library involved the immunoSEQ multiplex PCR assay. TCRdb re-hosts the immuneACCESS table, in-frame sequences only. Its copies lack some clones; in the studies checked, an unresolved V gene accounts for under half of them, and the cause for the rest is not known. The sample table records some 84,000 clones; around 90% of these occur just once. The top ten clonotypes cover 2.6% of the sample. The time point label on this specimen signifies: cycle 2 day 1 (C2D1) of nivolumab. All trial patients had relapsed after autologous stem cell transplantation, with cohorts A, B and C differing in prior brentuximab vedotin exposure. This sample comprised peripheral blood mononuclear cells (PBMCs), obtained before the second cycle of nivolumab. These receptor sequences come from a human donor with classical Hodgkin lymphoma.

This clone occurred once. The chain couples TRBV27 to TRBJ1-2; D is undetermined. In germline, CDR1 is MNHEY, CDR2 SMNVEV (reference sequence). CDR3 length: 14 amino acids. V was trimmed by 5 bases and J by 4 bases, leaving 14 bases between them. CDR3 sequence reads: CASSQNGRTYGYTF. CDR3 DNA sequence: TGTGCCAGCAGTCAAAACGGACGGACCTATGGCTACACCTTC.

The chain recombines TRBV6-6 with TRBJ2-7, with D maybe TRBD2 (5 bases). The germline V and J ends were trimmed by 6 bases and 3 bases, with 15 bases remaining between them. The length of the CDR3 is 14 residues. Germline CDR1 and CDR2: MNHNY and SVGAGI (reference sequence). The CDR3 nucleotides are TGTGCCAGCAGGGTCGAGGGAGTGCTCTACGAGCAGTACTTC. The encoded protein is CASRVEGVLYEQYF.

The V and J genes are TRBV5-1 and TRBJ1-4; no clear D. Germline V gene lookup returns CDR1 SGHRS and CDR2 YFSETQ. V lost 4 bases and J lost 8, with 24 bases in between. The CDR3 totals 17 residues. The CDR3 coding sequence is TGCGCCAGCAGCCTCCTTCCTAGTGGGCTAATAATAGAAAAACTGTTTTTT. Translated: CASSLLPSGLIIEKLFF.

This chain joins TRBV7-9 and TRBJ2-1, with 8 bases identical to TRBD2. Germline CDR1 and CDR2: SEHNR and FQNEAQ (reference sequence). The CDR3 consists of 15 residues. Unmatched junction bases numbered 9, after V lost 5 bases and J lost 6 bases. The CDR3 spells CASSGSGSTPNEQFF. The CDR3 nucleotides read TGTGCCAGCAGCGGCAGCGGGAGTACCCCCAATGAGCAGTTCTTC.

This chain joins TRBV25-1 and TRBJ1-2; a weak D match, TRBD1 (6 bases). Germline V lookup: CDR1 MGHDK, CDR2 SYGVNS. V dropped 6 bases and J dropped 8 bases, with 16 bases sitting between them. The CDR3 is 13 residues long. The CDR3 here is CASRAGVEDGYTF. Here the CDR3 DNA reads TGTGCCAGCAGGGCAGGGGTGGAGGACGGCTACACCTTC.

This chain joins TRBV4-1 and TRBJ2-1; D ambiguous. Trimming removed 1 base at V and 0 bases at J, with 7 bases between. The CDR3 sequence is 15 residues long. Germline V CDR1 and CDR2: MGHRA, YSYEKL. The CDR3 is CASSQGDNSYNEQFF. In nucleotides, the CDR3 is TGCGCCAGCAGCCAAGGTGACAACTCCTACAATGAGCAGTTCTTC.

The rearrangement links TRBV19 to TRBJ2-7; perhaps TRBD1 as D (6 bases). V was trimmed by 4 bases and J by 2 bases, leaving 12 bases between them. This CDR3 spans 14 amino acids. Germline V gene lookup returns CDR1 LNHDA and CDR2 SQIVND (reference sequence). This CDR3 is CASSSTGTTYEQYF. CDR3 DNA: TGTGCCAGTAGTAGCACCGGGACAACCTACGAGCAGTACTTC.

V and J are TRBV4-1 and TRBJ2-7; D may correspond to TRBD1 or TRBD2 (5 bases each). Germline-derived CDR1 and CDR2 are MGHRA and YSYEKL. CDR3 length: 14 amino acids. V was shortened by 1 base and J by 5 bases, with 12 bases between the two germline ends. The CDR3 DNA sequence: TGCGCCAGCAGCCAAGGTCTCAGAGGGGACGAGCAGTACTTC. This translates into CASSQGLRGDEQYF.

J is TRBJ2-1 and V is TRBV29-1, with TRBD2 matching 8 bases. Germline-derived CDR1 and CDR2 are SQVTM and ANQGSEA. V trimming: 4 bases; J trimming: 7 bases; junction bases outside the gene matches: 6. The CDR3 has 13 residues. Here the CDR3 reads CSVGPPGGNEQFF. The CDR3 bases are TGCAGCGTTGGCCCCCCGGGGGGGAATGAGCAGTTCTTC.

CDR3 bases: TGTGCCAGCAGTGAAGGGCTAGCGGGAGCATTAAAGACCCAGTACTTC. Translated: CASSEGLAGALKTQYF. The chain employs TRBV6-1 and TRBJ2-5; 10 bases agree with TRBD2. The CDR3 spans 16 residues. Germline assignment: CDR1 MNHNS and CDR2 SASEGT. V was clipped by 1 base and J by 6 bases; unmatched bases: 8.

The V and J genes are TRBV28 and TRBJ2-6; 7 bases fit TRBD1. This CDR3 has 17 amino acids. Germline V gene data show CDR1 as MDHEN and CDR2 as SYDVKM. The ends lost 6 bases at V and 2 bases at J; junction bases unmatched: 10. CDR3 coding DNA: TGTGCCAGCAGGCCCGGTACAGGGGTGGCTGGGGCCAACGTCCTGACTTTC. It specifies CASRPGTGVAGANVLTF.

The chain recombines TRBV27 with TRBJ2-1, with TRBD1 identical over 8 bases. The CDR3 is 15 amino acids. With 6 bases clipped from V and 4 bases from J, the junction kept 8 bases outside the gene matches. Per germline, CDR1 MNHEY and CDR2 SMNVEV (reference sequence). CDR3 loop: CASSKRQGLYNEQFF. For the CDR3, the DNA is TGTGCCAGCAGCAAGAGACAGGGGCTATACAATGAGCAGTTCTTC.

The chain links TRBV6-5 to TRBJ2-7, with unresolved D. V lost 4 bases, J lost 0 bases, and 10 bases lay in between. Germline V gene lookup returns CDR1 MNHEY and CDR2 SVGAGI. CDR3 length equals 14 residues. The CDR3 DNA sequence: TGTGCCAGCAGTTCCATGGACGGCTCCTACGAGCAGTACTTC. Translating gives CASSSMDGSYEQYF.

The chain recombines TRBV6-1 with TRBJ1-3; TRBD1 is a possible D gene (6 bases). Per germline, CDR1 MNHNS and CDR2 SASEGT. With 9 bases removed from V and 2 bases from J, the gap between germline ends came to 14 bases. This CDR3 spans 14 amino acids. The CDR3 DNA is TGTGCCAGTAATACAGACAGGACTGGAAACACCATATATTTT. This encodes CASNTDRTGNTIYF.

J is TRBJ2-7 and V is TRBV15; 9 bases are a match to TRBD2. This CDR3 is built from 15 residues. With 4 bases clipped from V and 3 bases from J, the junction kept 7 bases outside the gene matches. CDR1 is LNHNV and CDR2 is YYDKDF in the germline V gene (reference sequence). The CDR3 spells CATSIPLAGFYEQYF. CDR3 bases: TGTGCCACCAGCATTCCCCTAGCGGGGTTCTACGAGCAGTACTTC. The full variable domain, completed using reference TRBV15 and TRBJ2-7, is DAMVIQNPRYQVTQFGKPVTLSCSQTLNHNVMYWYQQKSSQAPKLLFHYYDKDFNNEADTPDNFQSRRPNTSFCFLDIRSPGLGDTAMYLCATSIPLAGFYEQYFGPGTRLTVT.

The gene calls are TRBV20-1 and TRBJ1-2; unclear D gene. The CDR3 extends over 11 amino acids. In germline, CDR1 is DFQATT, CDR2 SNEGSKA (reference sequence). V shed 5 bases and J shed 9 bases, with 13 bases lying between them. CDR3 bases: TGCAGTGCTCCCCAACTCCCGCGCTACACCTTC. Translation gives CSAPQLPRYTF.

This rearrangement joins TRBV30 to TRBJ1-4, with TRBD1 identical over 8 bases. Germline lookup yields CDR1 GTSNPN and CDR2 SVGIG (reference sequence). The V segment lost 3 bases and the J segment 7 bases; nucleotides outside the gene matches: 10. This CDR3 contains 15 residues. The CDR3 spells CAWSENRGFFEKLFF. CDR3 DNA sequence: TGTGCCTGGAGCGAAAACAGGGGGTTTTTTGAAAAACTGTTTTTT.

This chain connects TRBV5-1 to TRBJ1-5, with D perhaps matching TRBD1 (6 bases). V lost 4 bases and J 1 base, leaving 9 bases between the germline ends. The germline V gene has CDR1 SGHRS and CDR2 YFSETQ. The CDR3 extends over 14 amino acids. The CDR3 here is CASSRTVSNQPQHF. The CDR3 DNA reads TGCGCCAGCAGCCGGACAGTAAGCAATCAGCCCCAGCATTTT.

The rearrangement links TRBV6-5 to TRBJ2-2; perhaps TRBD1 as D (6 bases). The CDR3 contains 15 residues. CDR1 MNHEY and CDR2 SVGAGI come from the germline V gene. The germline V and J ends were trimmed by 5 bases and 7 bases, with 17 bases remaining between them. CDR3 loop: CASSPQGVGIGELFF. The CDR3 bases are TGTGCCAGCAGTCCACAGGGTGTAGGGATCGGGGAGCTGTTTTTT.

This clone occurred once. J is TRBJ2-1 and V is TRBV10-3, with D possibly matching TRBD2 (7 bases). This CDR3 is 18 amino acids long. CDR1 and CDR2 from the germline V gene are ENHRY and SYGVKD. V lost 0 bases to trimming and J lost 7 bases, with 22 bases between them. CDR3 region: CAISESNRAGVGGNEQFF. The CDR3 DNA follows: TGTGCCATCAGTGAGTCGAATAGGGCGGGAGTAGGGGGGAATGAGCAGTTCTTC.